This entry concerns a single T cell receptor beta chain. Each TRB amplification used roughly 240-550 ng of genomic DNA from blood. This sample is drawn from a study of T and B cells in COVID-19 patients. Germline V gives CDR1 MNHEY, CDR2 SVGEGT. This CDR3 spans 12 amino acids. Trimming pared 8 bases from V and 7 bases from J, leaving 12 bases between. BIOMED2 TRB-A/B primer pools were used in multiplex TRB PCR. TCRdb re-called the multiplex PCR reads with MiXCR, one entry per CDR3 protein. The sample lists about 15,000 distinct CDR3 sequences, roughly 31% occurring once. The sequencing input was blood. The V gene is TRBV6-2 or TRBV6-3, the J gene TRBJ2-1; TRBD2 might be the D (5 bases). The receptor was derived from a human donor who had recovered from COVID-19. The CDR3 DNA reads TGTGCCAGCGGCCGGGGTATGAATGAGCAGTTCTTC. Its translation: CASGRGMNEQFF.